These 22 T cell receptor beta chains were all obtained from the same sample, sequenced in a study of T cells in Graves' hyperthyroidism and ophthalmopathy. The CDR3 regions of TCR beta were amplified from RNA transcripts. TCR CDR3 underwent first-round RT-PCR with the HTBI primer set. TCRdb re-called the multiplex PCR reads through MiXCR, storing one row per CDR3 protein. The sample contains around 500,000 distinct CDR3 sequences, approximately 15% of which appear only once. Input material: blood. These receptors came from a middle-aged woman with Graves' hyperthyroidism.

Regarding this clonotype: A read error may account for a junction end that differs from germline. J is TRBJ2-1 and V is TRBV27, with 7 positions matching TRBD1. From germline, CDR1 is MNHEY and CDR2 SMNVEV (reference sequence). The CDR3 runs 15 residues. The CDR3 nucleotides are TGTGCCAGCGGTCCAGGGGGAACCTCTCACAATGAGCAGTCCTTC. The encoded protein is CASGPGGTSHNEQSF.

This clonotype was picked up many times. The V gene is TRBV30, the J gene TRBJ1-2; a weak D match, TRBD1 (5 bases). From germline, CDR1 is GTSNPN and CDR2 SVGIG (reference sequence). This CDR3 has 13 residues. V was trimmed by 4 bases and J by 8 bases, leaving 17 bases between them. Here the CDR3 DNA reads TGTGCCTGGACCCAGGGAATTCTTCGGGGCTACACCTTC. Its translation: CAWTQGILRGYTF.

The V gene is TRBV6-1, the J gene TRBJ1-1; TRBD1 agrees at 9 bases. The CDR3 covers 12 residues. From germline, CDR1 is MNHNS and CDR2 SASEGT. Trimming at V came to 7 bases and at J to 8 bases, leaving 5 bases not matched to a gene. The CDR3 region has the DNA TGTGCCAGCATGAACAGGGGGCTGGAAGCTTTCTTT. This gives the protein CASMNRGLEAFF.

This clonotype was counted between two and nine times. A much larger clone differs by one base, so this may be a read error. The chain carries TRBV30 and TRBJ1-2, with D tentatively TRBD1 (6 bases). CDR1 GTSNPN and CDR2 SVGIG come from the germline V gene (reference sequence). The CDR3 runs 12 residues. V shed 5 bases and J shed 4 bases, with 11 bases lying between them. The CDR3 DNA reads as TGTGCCTGGTGGACAGCCGGCTATGGCTACACCTTC. Protein product: CAWWTAGYGYTF.

This clonotype was counted many times. This chain uses TRBV3-1 with TRBJ2-1; 12 nucleotides agree with TRBD1. The V gene's germline CDR1 is LGHDT and CDR2 YNNKEL (reference sequence). This CDR3 is built from 15 residues. The V segment lost 5 bases and the J segment 9 bases; nucleotides outside the gene matches: 8. The CDR3 DNA reads as TGTGCCAGCAGCACGCCGGGACAGGGGGCGGCTGAGCAGTTCTTC. Amino acids: CASSTPGQGAAEQFF.

At least ten counts were recorded for this clonotype. The CDR3 DNA is TGTGCCAGCAGCCAAGACCAAGGAGGGGTCACAGATACGCAGTATTTT. Protein product: CASSQDQGGVTDTQYF. The rearrangement uses TRBV3-1 and TRBJ2-3; D is perhaps TRBD2 (6 bases). The CDR3 is 16 residues long. Germline loops: CDR1 LGHDT, CDR2 YNNKEL (reference sequence). The ends were cut back, 0 bases at V and 2 bases at J, with 12 bases in the middle.

This sequence joins TRBV4-2 and TRBJ2-2; D is unresolved. Trimming removed 2 bases from V and 6 bases from J, with 10 bases in between. Germline V gene sequence: CDR1 LGHNA, CDR2 YNFKEQ. The length of the CDR3 is 14 residues. CDR3 residues: CASSQPTEAGELFF. DNA of the CDR3: TGTGCCAGCAGCCAACCAACAGAGGCCGGGGAGCTGTTTTTT.

This clonotype has at least ten counts. The genes are TRBV5-1 and TRBJ1-6; 7 positions agree with TRBD1. Germline CDR1 and CDR2: SGHRS and YFSETQ. With V trimmed by 0 bases and J by 6 bases, 3 bases remained unmatched. CDR3 length: 15 amino acids. Written as DNA, the CDR3 is TGCGCCAGCAGCTTGGAGACAGGGATTAATTCACCCCTCCACTTT. This translates into CASSLETGINSPLHF.

Comment on this clonotype: Likely a read error: the CDR3 ends without its conserved phenylalanine or tryptophan. The chain joins TRBV7-2 to TRBJ2-2, with D unresolved. The CDR3 has 14 residues. The ends were cut back, 1 base at V and 2 bases at J, with 5 bases in the middle. Germline V gene data show CDR1 as SGHTA and CDR2 as FQGNSA. The CDR3 region is CASSLGSNTGELFL. In DNA, the CDR3 is TGTGCCAGCAGCTTAGGCAGCAACACCGGGGAGCTGTTTTTG.

This clonotype was seen ten or more times. V and J are TRBV20-1 and TRBJ2-7, with TRBD2 as a possible D gene (8 bases). The germline V gene has CDR1 DFQATT and CDR2 SNEGSKA (reference sequence). This CDR3 region has 19 residues. V was pared by 3 bases and J by 1 base, with 28 bases between. The CDR3 loop is CSASSRVAGQFSTSYEQYF. DNA of the CDR3: TGCAGTGCTAGCTCTCGGGTAGCGGGACAGTTTTCTACATCCTACGAGCAGTACTTC.

This chain joins TRBV6-1 and TRBJ1-5; D gene ambiguous. CDR1 is MNHNS, CDR2 SASEGT, per germline. The CDR3 length is 13 residues. With 2 bases removed from V and 1 base from J, the gap between germline ends came to 3 bases. CDR3 in amino acids: CASSESSNQPQHF. CDR3 nucleotides: TGTGCCAGCAGTGAAAGCAGCAATCAGCCCCAGCATTTT.

Points on this clonotype: Here the CDR3 omits its conserved ending phenylalanine or tryptophan, so a read error is the likely source. The chain is built from TRBV4-1 and TRBJ2-3; 13 bases are shared with TRBD2. Germline V CDR1 and CDR2: MGHRA, YSYEKL. Trimming at V came to 0 bases and at J to 4 bases, leaving 7 bases not matched to a gene. This CDR3 region has 18 residues. The CDR3: CASSQDLTSGRYADTQYL. As DNA, the CDR3 is TGCGCCAGCAGCCAAGATTTGACTAGCGGGAGGTACGCAGATACGCAGTATCTT.

This clonotype was seen a handful of times. A much larger clone differs by one base, so this may be a read error. The rearrangement joins TRBV2 to TRBJ1-2; no clear D gene. This CDR3 contains 15 residues. CDR1 SNHLY and CDR2 FYNNEI come from the germline V gene. Trimming removed 2 bases from V and 4 bases from J, with 14 bases in between. Written as DNA, the CDR3 is TGTGCCAGCAGTGAAACGCTAGGCGGGATCTATGGCTACACCTTC. Its translation is CASSETLGGIYGYTF.

This clonotype was found a few times. This rearrangement joins TRBV6-1 to TRBJ1-2; TRBD1 matches 8 bases. With V trimmed by 3 bases and J by 7 bases, 7 bases remained unmatched. The CDR3 has 14 amino acids. Germline values: CDR1 MNHNS, CDR2 SASEGT. The CDR3 sequence: CASSDVGDRGGYTF. CDR3 nucleotide sequence: TGTGCCAGCAGTGACGTCGGAGACAGGGGTGGCTACACCTTC.

DNA of the CDR3: TGCAGTCGTACAGGGGGAGGAGAGACCCAGTACTTC. Its translation is CSRTGGGETQYF. V is TRBV20-1 and J is TRBJ2-5, with 8 bases lining up with TRBD1. This CDR3 spans 12 amino acids. V trimming: 8 bases; J trimming: 4 bases; junction bases outside the gene matches: 6. Germline-derived CDR1 and CDR2 are DFQATT and SNEGSKA (reference sequence).

This chain links TRBV6-2 or TRBV6-3 with TRBJ2-7; 7 nucleotides align to TRBD1. With V trimmed by 2 bases and J by 7 bases, 11 bases remained unmatched. The germline CDR1 and CDR2 sequences are MNHEY and SVGEGT. CDR3 length: 15 residues. The CDR3 region has the DNA TGTGCCAGCAGTTACCAATCTGGGACAGAACAAGAGCAGTACTTC. Protein: CASSYQSGTEQEQYF.

This clonotype appeared many times. The chain joins TRBV20-1 to TRBJ2-5, with 8 bases lining up with TRBD2. Unmatched junction bases numbered 6, after V lost 1 base and J lost 5 bases. CDR3 length: 14 amino acids. Per the germline V gene, CDR1 is DFQATT and CDR2 is SNEGSKA (reference sequence). The CDR3 DNA sequence: TGCAGTGCTAGAGGGTCTAGCGGGTTGGAGACCCAGTACTTC. Amino acids: CSARGSSGLETQYF.

This clonotype was found a few times. The chain carries TRBV20-1 and TRBJ2-7, with a possible D match to TRBD1 (9 bases). This CDR3 has 14 amino acids. CDR1 is DFQATT, CDR2 SNEGSKA, per germline (reference sequence). The V gene lost 5 bases and the J gene lost 4 bases, with 18 bases spanning the gap. The CDR3 here is CSAVQGAGGYEQYF. The CDR3 coding sequence is TGCAGTGCTGTACAGGGGGCGGGAGGTTACGAGCAGTACTTC.

This clonotype was recorded at least ten times. The chain links TRBV28 to TRBJ2-2, with 7 bases identical to TRBD2. Looked up from germline, CDR1 is MDHEN and CDR2 is SYDVKM. The CDR3 spans 16 residues. The J segment lost 0 bases and the V segment lost 1 base, leaving 2 bases of the junction unmatched. CDR3 DNA: TGTGCCAGCAGTTTATCCCTAGCGGCGAACACCGGGGAGCTGTTTTTT. Residues: CASSLSLAANTGELFF.

This clonotype was counted a few times. The V and J genes are TRBV4-1 and TRBJ2-2, with 7 bases lining up with TRBD2. This CDR3 spans 15 amino acids. Germline CDR1 MGHRA, CDR2 YSYEKL. The junction had 2 bases not matched to a gene; V was cut back by 3 bases and J by 1 base. The CDR3 DNA is TGCGCCAGCAGCCAGGGGGAGGGGAACACCGGGGAGCTGTTTTTT. Amino acids: CASSQGEGNTGELFF.

This chain uses TRBV5-1 with TRBJ2-5, with D perhaps given as TRBD1 or TRBD2 (5 bases each). Deletions cut 6 bases from V and 3 bases from J, with 15 bases between. CDR3 length equals 14 residues. From germline, CDR1 is SGHRS and CDR2 YFSETQ. The DNA for the CDR3 is TGCGCCAGCACCCTTGGTGGGACGGAAGAGACCCAGTACTTC. It specifies CASTLGGTEETQYF.

The V gene is TRBV27, the J gene TRBJ2-4; 8 bases are shared with TRBD1. The CDR3 is 14 residues long. Germline CDR1 MNHEY, CDR2 SMNVEV (reference sequence). J lost 8 bases, V lost 5 bases, and 8 bases had no gene match. CDR3 sequence (DNA): TGTGCCAGCAGTCTCAGGGGGCCCAGGGACATTCAGTACTTC. It encodes CASSLRGPRDIQYF.